The 5 T cell receptor beta chains presented below share a single source sample, sequenced in a study. TCRdb processed the RT-PCR reads anew with MiXCR; each CDR3 protein has one entry. The data show 650,000 to 800,000 distinct CDR3 sequences, around 14% seen once. Material for sequencing was memory CD4+ T cells from blood. These TCRs come from a female donor in good health, serving as a healthy control.

This clonotype has a handful of counts. This CDR3 is CASSLEPSGRAQQFF. For the CDR3, the DNA is TGTGCCAGCAGCTTAGAACCTAGCGGGAGGGCCCAGCAGTTCTTC. This chain joins TRBV7-9 and TRBJ2-1, with 12 bases identical to TRBD2. Trimming cost V 1 base and J 11 bases; bases outside gene matches: 6. CDR3 size: 15 residues. Germline-derived CDR1 and CDR2 are SEHNR and FQNEAQ (reference sequence). The full variable domain, rest sourced from reference TRBV7-9 and TRBJ2-1, is DTGVSQNPRHKITKRGQNVTFRCDPISEHNRLYWYRQTLGQGPEFLTYFQNEAQLEKSRLLSDRFSAERPKGSFSTLEIQRTEQGDSAMYLCASSLEPSGRAQQFFGPGTRLTVL.

This clonotype has ten or more counts. Germline and junction disagree at one end, which may indicate a read error. CDR3 sequence (DNA): TGTGCTAGCAGTTCGACTAGCGGGAGCTCCTACAATGAGCAGTTCTTC. Its protein product is CASSSTSGSSYNEQFF. This rearrangement joins TRBV7-7 to TRBJ2-1; 12 bases agree with TRBD2. The germline CDR1 and CDR2 sequences are SSHAT and FNYEAQ (reference sequence). This CDR3 comprises 16 residues.

This clonotype was counted between two and nine times. This chain joins TRBV28 and TRBJ2-1; TRBD1 is a possible D gene (5 bases). Trimming stripped 0 bases from V and 10 bases from J, with 10 bases between. This CDR3 is built from 13 residues. Germline CDR1 and CDR2: MDHEN and SYDVKM. The CDR3 bases are TGTGCCAGCAGTTTATGGGACAAAAAAGAGCAGTTCTTC. It encodes CASSLWDKKEQFF.

In this sample, this clonotype turned up many times. The chain couples TRBV29-1 to TRBJ1-1; D unresolved. Germline CDR1 is SQVTM and CDR2 is ANQGSEA. This CDR3 spans 12 amino acids. Trimming stripped 1 base from V and 8 bases from J, with 11 bases between. CDR3: CSVEGSGPEAFF. The CDR3, as DNA: TGCAGCGTTGAAGGATCCGGCCCGGAAGCTTTCTTT.

This sequence joins TRBV20-1 and TRBJ2-2; 11 positions match TRBD2. V trimming: 5 bases; J trimming: 4 bases; junction bases outside the gene matches: 9. Germline assignment: CDR1 DFQATT and CDR2 SNEGSKA (reference sequence). The CDR3 contains 16 residues. CDR3 residues: CSAEKASGRSTGELFF. For the CDR3, the DNA is TGCAGTGCTGAAAAAGCTAGCGGGAGGTCCACCGGGGAGCTGTTTTTT.